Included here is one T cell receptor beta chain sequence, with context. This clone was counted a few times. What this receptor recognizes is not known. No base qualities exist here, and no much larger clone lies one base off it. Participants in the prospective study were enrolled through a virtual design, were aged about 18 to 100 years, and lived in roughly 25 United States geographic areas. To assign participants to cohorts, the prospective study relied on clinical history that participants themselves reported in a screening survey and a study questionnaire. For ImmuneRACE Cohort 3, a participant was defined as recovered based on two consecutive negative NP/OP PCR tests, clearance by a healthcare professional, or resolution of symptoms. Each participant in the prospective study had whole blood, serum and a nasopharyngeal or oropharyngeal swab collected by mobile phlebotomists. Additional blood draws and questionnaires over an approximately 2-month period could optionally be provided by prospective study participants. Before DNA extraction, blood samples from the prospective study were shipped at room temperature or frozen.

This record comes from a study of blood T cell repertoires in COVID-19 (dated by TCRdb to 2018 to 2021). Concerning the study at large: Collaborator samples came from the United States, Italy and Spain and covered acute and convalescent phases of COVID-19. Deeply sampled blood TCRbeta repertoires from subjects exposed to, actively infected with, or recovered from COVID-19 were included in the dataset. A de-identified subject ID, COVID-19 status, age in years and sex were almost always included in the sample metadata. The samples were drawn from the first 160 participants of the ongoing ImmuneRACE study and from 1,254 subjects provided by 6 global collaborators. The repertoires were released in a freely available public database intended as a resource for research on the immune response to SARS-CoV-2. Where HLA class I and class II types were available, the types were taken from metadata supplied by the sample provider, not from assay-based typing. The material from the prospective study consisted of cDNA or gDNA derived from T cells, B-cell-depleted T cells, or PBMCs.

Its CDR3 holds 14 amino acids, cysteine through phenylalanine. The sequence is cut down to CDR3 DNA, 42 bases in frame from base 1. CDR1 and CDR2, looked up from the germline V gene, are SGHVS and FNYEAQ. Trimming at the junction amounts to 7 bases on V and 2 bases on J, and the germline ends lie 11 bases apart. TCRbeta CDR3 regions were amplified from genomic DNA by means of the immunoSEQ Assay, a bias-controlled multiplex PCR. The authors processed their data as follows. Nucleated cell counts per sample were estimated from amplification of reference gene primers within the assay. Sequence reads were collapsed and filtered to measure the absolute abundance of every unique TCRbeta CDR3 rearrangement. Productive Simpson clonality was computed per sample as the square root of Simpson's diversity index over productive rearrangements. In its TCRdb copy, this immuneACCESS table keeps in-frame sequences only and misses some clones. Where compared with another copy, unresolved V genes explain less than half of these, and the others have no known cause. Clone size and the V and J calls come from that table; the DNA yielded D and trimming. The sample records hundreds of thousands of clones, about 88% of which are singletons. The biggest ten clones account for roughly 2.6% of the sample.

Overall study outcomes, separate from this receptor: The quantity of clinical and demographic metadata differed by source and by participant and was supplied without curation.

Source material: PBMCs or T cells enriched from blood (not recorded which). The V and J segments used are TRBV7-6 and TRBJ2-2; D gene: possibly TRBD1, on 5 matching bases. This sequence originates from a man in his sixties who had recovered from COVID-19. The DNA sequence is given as TGTGCCAGCACCCAACAGGCCAACACCGGGGAGCTGTTTTTT. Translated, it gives CASTQQANTGELFF.